This T cell receptor beta chain was recovered during a study of T cells in Graves' hyperthyroidism and ophthalmopathy. Study-wide background: The authors collected peripheral blood at initial diagnosis, before any treatment.

It was RNA transcripts that yielded the amplified TCR beta CDR3 regions. The primer set for the first-round RT-PCR of the TCR CDR3 was HTBI. In TCRdb, the multiplex PCR reads were re-called with MiXCR into one record per CDR3 protein. The table includes 100,000 to 130,000 distinct CDR3 sequences, 15% to 20% detected once. This clonotype was picked up many times. The clonotype comes from a woman aged 45-65 years with Graves' hyperthyroidism. The sample comprised blood.

CDR3 protein: CSAREWTGGYYGYTF. In nucleotides, the CDR3 is TGCAGTGCTAGAGAGTGGACAGGGGGCTACTATGGCTACACCTTC. The rearrangement joins TRBV20-1 to TRBJ1-2; 11 bases fit TRBD1. V gave up 0 bases and J gave up 3 bases; unmatched junction bases: 3. This CDR3 has 15 residues. From germline, CDR1 is DFQATT and CDR2 SNEGSKA (reference sequence).